This TCR beta chain was retrieved from a study of metastatic and nonmetastatic thyroid tumors. Background on the study: Blood and tumor or nodule tissue repertoires from malignant and benign thyroid patients were compared.

This clone appeared many times. Study processing details: Between-group CDR3 differences, defined by clinicopathological status, yielded a distant-metastasis classifier for papillary thyroid cancer. Using MiXCR, TCRdb re-called clones from the PCR reads. These V and J calls rely on TCRdb rather than the paper's analysis. The sample records 30,000 to 45,000 clones, 15% to 20% being singletons. V lost 4 bases and J lost 7; bases outside the gene matches: 10. From germline, CDR1 is SEHNR and CDR2 FQNEAQ (reference sequence). The CDR3 has 16 amino acids. Until they underwent thyroid surgery, no patient had received any treatment.

Sequenced material: blood. The chain couples TRBV7-9 to TRBJ2-1, with 10 bases aligning to TRBD2. The receptor comes from a female donor with papillary thyroid cancer or a benign thyroid nodule (not recorded which). Some clones in this sample may be carry-over from other donors' samples. The CDR3 region has the DNA TGTGCCAGCAGCTCGACGACGGGACTAGCGCTGAATGAGCAGTTCTTC. Translation: CASSSTTGLALNEQFF.